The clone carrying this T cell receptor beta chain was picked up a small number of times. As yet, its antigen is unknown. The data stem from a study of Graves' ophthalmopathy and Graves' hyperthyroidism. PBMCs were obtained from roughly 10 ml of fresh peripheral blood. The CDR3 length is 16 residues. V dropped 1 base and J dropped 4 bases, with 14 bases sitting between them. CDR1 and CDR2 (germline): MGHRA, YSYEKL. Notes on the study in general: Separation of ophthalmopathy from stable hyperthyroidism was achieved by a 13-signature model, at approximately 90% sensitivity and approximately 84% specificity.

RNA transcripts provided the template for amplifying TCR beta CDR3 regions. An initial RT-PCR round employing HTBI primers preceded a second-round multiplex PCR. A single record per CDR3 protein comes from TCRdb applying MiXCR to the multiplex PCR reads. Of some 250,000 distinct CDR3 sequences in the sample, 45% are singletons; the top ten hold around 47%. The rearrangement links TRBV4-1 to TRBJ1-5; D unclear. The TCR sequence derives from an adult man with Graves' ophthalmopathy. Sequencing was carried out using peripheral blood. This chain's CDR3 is CASSQGSSLVNQPQHF. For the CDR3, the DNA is TGCGCCAGCAGCCAAGGGTCGTCCTTAGTTAATCAGCCCCAGCATTTT.